A selection of T cell receptor beta chains follows, all from one sample in a study of cytomegalovirus exposure and HLA in healthy donors. Assay: immunoSEQ multiplex PCR; the TCRdb copy retains only in-frame clones and omits some. The data contain approximately 150,000 clones, 84% of them seen just once; the ten biggest clones take up roughly 5.2%. The sequenced material came from PBMCs. Every receptor here comes from a girl aged 5 to 17 in good health and CMV-seropositive. Each CDR3 is given with its conserved first and last residue. A D gene is named only where the DNA matches it firmly. The size of a clone is reported for some rows only, either as once, few or many, or as a class for expanded clones.

j_call | v_call | d_call | clone_size | cdr3_nt | cdr3_aa
TRBJ1-2 | TRBV6-5 | - | - | TGTGCCAGCAAGGAACAGGGCTACTATGGCTACACCTTC | CASKEQGYYGYTF
TRBJ2-7 | TRBV5-1 | TRBD1 | - | TGCGCCAGCAGCTTTAATGAAGGGACAGCTCCCCTGTACTTC | CASSFNEGTAPLYF
TRBJ2-3 | TRBV29-1 | - | - | TGCAGCGTTGAAAAGCGGCACACAGATACGCAGTATTTT | CSVEKRHTDTQYF
TRBJ1-1 | TRBV6-5 | TRBD1 | - | TGTGCCAGCAGTTACCCGGGACAGGGGAGCACTGAAGCTTTCTTT | CASSYPGQGSTEAFF
TRBJ1-1 | TRBV11-1 | - | - | TGTGCCAGCAGCTTAGAAGGTAGCGGGTCTGAAGCTTTCTTT | CASSLEGSGSEAFF
TRBJ1-2 | TRBV2 | TRBD1 | - | TGTGCCACCTTCCGGGACAGGGGGGACCAAGCACCATATGGCTACACCTTC | CATFRDRGDQAPYGYTF
TRBJ1-6 | TRBV9 | TRBD1 | - | TGTGCCAGCAGCGCAGGACAGGGGCCAAATTCACCCCTCCACTTT | CASSAGQGPNSPLHF
TRBJ2-7 | TRBV18 | TRBD2 | - | TGTGCCAGCTCCCCCGTCCCTAGCGGGGCCTACGAGCAGTACTTC | CASSPVPSGAYEQYF
TRBJ2-3 | TRBV5-1 | - | - | TGCGCCAGCAGCTTGGTTGCGGGGGCCTACACAGATACGCAGTATTTT | CASSLVAGAYTDTQYF
TRBJ2-1 | TRBV7-3 | TRBD2 | - | TGTGCCAGCAGCTCCCAGGGACTATACAATGAGCAGTTCTTC | CASSSQGLYNEQFF
TRBJ1-5 | TRBV30 | TRBD1 | once | TGTGCCTGGGCTGGGACAGTTGATCAGCCCCAGCATTTT | CAWAGTVDQPQHF
TRBJ2-7 | TRBV27 | TRBD1 | - | TGTGCCAGCAGTTACACAGGGGGAGCAGCCTTCGAGCAGTACTTC | CASSYTGGAAFEQYF
TRBJ2-2 | TRBV25-1 | TRBD1 | - | TGTGCCAGCAGTGAAGGGACAGGGGAACCCGGGGAGCTGTTTTTT | CASSEGTGEPGELFF
TRBJ1-1 | TRBV27 | - | - | TGTGCCAGCAGGGTTAGTTTCGCGAGAAGAGTGAACACTGAAGCTTTCTTT | CASRVSFARRVNTEAFF
TRBJ1-6 | TRBV9 | - | - | TGTGCCAGCAGCGTCGAGGGAAATTCACCCCTCCACTTT | CASSVEGNSPLHF
TRBJ1-3 | TRBV12-5 | - | once | TGTGCTAGTGGTTTGGACGAGGTAAACACCATATATTTT | CASGLDEVNTIYF
TRBJ1-1 | TRBV7-9 | - | - | TGTGCCAGCAGCGGGGCGATTGTAGACACTGAAGCTTTCTTT | CASSGAIVDTEAFF
TRBJ1-5 | TRBV15 | - | - | TGTGCCACCAGCAGAGATCGCGAGCCCCAGCATTTT | CATSRDREPQHF
TRBJ1-2 | TRBV2 | - | - | TGTGCCAGCATGTCGGGAGACTACACCTTC | CASMSGDYTF
TRBJ1-1 | TRBV5-1 | - | - | TGCGCCAGCAGCTTGGATTGGGGGGAGGGGACTGAAGCTTTCTTT | CASSLDWGEGTEAFF
TRBJ1-2 | TRBV7-2 | - | once | TGTGCCAGCAGTACAGGATATGGCTACACCTTC | CASSTGYGYTF
TRBJ1-1 | TRBV4-2 | - | - | TGTGCCAGCAGCCAAGGCAGAAGTTTTCACACTGAAGCTTTCTTT | CASSQGRSFHTEAFF
TRBJ2-3 | TRBV2 | TRBD1 | - | TGTGCCAGCAGTTCCGGGACAGCCTCTGATACGCAGTATTTT | CASSSGTASDTQYF
TRBJ2-2 | TRBV4-1 | TRBD1 | - | TGCGCCAGCAGCCAAGTGACAGGGGCGGTCGGGGAGCTGTTTTTT | CASSQVTGAVGELFF
TRBJ1-5 | TRBV15 | - | - | TGTGCCACCAGCGGATATGACACATCGGCCAATCAGCCCCAGCATTTT | CATSGYDTSANQPQHF
TRBJ2-7 | TRBV7-9 | - | - | TGTGCCAGCAGCTTACCGACAGGTACCTACGAGCAGTACTTC | CASSLPTGTYEQYF
TRBJ1-5 | TRBV12-2 | - | - | TGTGCAAGTCGCTTAGAAGTCAGGGGGCTCGGTAGCGGCAATCAGCCCCAGCATTTT | CASRLEVRGLGSGNQPQHF
TRBJ1-1 | TRBV9 | TRBD1 | once | TGTGCCAGCAGCTCAGGGGGCTCAGAAGCTTTCTTT | CASSSGGSEAFF
TRBJ2-7 | TRBV2 | TRBD1 | - | TGTGCCAGCAGTGACCTTCAGGACAGGGCATTCTACGAGCAGTACTTC | CASSDLQDRAFYEQYF
TRBJ1-5 | TRBV6-5 | TRBD1 | - | TGTGCCAGCAGCGAACAGGGGGCCCTGCGTCAGCCCCAGCATTTT | CASSEQGALRQPQHF
TRBJ1-1 | TRBV7-9 | - | - | TGTGCCAGCAGCATAGCGGGCCTGAACACTGAAGCTTTCTTT | CASSIAGLNTEAFF
TRBJ1-2 | TRBV6-1 | TRBD1 | few | TGTGCCAGCACAGCTGGACAGGGGGGGCATGGCTACACCTTC | CASTAGQGGHGYTF
TRBJ2-7 | TRBV7-9 | - | once | TGTGCCAGCAGCCCCGACAGTAGCCTCGAGCAGTACTTC | CASSPDSSLEQYF
TRBJ1-4 | TRBV27 | - | - | TGTGCCAGCAGCAGACTACCCGACGCGGGAACTAATGAAAAACTGTTTTTT | CASSRLPDAGTNEKLFF
TRBJ2-5 | TRBV18 | - | - | TGTGCCAGCTCACCATTCGTCCAGGGGGGTGAAGAGACCCAGTACTTC | CASSPFVQGGEETQYF
TRBJ2-1 | TRBV19 | - | few | TGTGCCAGTAGTCCCGACAGGACTAATGAGCAGTTCTTC | CASSPDRTNEQFF
TRBJ1-4 | TRBV5-6 | TRBD1 | once | TGTGCCAGCAGCTCAGACAGGGTAAATGAAAAACTGTTTTTT | CASSSDRVNEKLFF